The rows below give T cell receptor beta chains drawn from one sample of a study of blood T cell repertoires in COVID-19. Only in-frame clones appear in the TCRdb table, and some are missing; sequencing was by immunoSEQ multiplex PCR. The table records roughly 80,000 clones, roughly 88% of them present only once. The material sequenced was peripheral blood. Source of these receptors: a woman of 80 years or more with acute or convalescent COVID-19. The CDR3 runs from the conserved cysteine through the conserved F or W. A D gene is named only where the DNA matches it firmly. Clone size is given for some rows only: seen once, a few or many times, or a class if the clone is expanded.

CDR3 protein: CASSLGRGQGEGPLHF; CDR3 DNA: TGTGCCAGCAGCTTGGGCCGGGGACAGGGAGAGGGGCCCCTCCACTTT; clone size: .; J gene: TRBJ1-6; V gene: TRBV5-8; D gene: TRBD1
CDR3 protein: CASSVDRTGETQYF; CDR3 DNA: TGTGCCAGCTCCGTCGACCGGACGGGGGAGACCCAGTACTTC; clone size: .; J gene: TRBJ2-5; V gene: TRBV18; D gene: .
CDR3 protein: CATSEFRDFNEQFF; CDR3 DNA: TGTGCCACCAGTGAGTTCCGGGACTTTAATGAGCAGTTCTTC; clone size: .; J gene: TRBJ2-1; V gene: TRBV24-1; D gene: .
CDR3 protein: CASSQDRDQPQHF; CDR3 DNA: TGTGCCAGCAGCCAGGACAGGGACCAGCCCCAGCATTTT; clone size: .; J gene: TRBJ1-5; V gene: TRBV6-5; D gene: TRBD1
CDR3 protein: CASSPSVGGGTDTQYF; CDR3 DNA: TGTGCCAGCAGCCCGTCCGTGGGGGGAGGGACAGATACGCAGTATTTT; clone size: .; J gene: TRBJ2-3; V gene: TRBV9; D gene: TRBD2
CDR3 protein: CASRSLRGEAFF; CDR3 DNA: TGTGCCAGCAGGTCCCTCAGGGGGGAAGCTTTCTTT; clone size: .; J gene: TRBJ1-1; V gene: TRBV12-3/TRBV12-4; D gene: TRBD1
CDR3 protein: CASSGINRDFTEAFF; CDR3 DNA: TGCGCCAGCAGTGGTATAAACAGGGATTTCACTGAAGCTTTCTTT; clone size: .; J gene: TRBJ1-1; V gene: TRBV10-2; D gene: .
CDR3 protein: CASSLAGSATDTQYF; CDR3 DNA: TGTGCCAGCAGCTTAGCAGGAAGCGCCACAGATACGCAGTATTTT; clone size: .; J gene: TRBJ2-3; V gene: TRBV7-9; D gene: .
CDR3 protein: CASSLRLASTDTQYF; CDR3 DNA: TGTGCCAGCAGCTTAAGACTAGCCAGCACAGATACGCAGTATTTT; clone size: .; J gene: TRBJ2-3; V gene: TRBV13; D gene: TRBD2
CDR3 protein: CASRLQWNTEAFF; CDR3 DNA: TGTGCCAGCAGACTACAATGGAACACTGAAGCTTTCTTT; clone size: once; J gene: TRBJ1-1; V gene: TRBV28; D gene: .
CDR3 protein: CASSLGLWETQYF; CDR3 DNA: TGTGCCAGCAGCTTGGGACTTTGGGAGACCCAGTACTTC; clone size: .; J gene: TRBJ2-5; V gene: TRBV7-2; D gene: .
CDR3 protein: CATLNMNTEAFF; CDR3 DNA: TGTGCCACCCTCAACATGAACACTGAAGCTTTCTTT; clone size: .; J gene: TRBJ1-1; V gene: TRBV28; D gene: .
CDR3 protein: CASSPNPRGVPYGYTF; CDR3 DNA: TGTGCCAGCAGCCCCAACCCCCGGGGGGTCCCATATGGCTACACCTTC; clone size: .; J gene: TRBJ1-2; V gene: TRBV7-2; D gene: .
CDR3 protein: CASSTPGQGTYEQYF; CDR3 DNA: TGTGCCAGTAGTACCCCGGGACAGGGTACCTACGAGCAGTACTTC; clone size: .; J gene: TRBJ2-7; V gene: TRBV19; D gene: TRBD1
CDR3 protein: CASSLLGRGNNSPLHF; CDR3 DNA: TGTGCCAGCAGTTTATTGGGGAGGGGGAATAATTCACCCCTCCACTTT; clone size: .; J gene: TRBJ1-6; V gene: TRBV27; D gene: .
CDR3 protein: CASSTTSGSDEQFF; CDR3 DNA: TGTGCCAGCAGCACGACTAGCGGGAGTGATGAGCAGTTCTTC; clone size: once; J gene: TRBJ2-1; V gene: TRBV6-5; D gene: TRBD2
CDR3 protein: CASSHRSNTGELFF; CDR3 DNA: TGTGCCAGCAGCCACAGGTCGAACACCGGGGAGCTGTTTTTT; clone size: .; J gene: TRBJ2-2; V gene: TRBV27; D gene: .
CDR3 protein: CASSPGLAGVSNEQFF; CDR3 DNA: TGTGCCAGCAGTCCGGGACTAGCGGGAGTAAGCAATGAGCAGTTCTTC; clone size: .; J gene: TRBJ2-1; V gene: TRBV2; D gene: TRBD2
CDR3 protein: CASSFLVPYEQYF; CDR3 DNA: TGTGCCAGCAGTTTTCTCGTCCCCTACGAGCAGTACTTC; clone size: .; J gene: TRBJ2-7; V gene: TRBV28; D gene: .
CDR3 protein: CASSPGGAGEQPQHF; CDR3 DNA: TGCGCCAGCAGCCCCGGGGGGGCAGGGGAACAGCCCCAGCATTTT; clone size: .; J gene: TRBJ1-5; V gene: TRBV4-3; D gene: .
CDR3 protein: CASSRSGVGTEAFF; CDR3 DNA: TGTGCCAGCTCACGGTCAGGGGTTGGGACTGAAGCTTTCTTT; clone size: few; J gene: TRBJ1-1; V gene: TRBV18; D gene: .
CDR3 protein: CASSPPVGSGSVYNEQFF; CDR3 DNA: TGTGCCAGCTCACCACCGGTTGGTAGCGGCTCTGTTTACAATGAGCAGTTCTTC; clone size: .; J gene: TRBJ2-1; V gene: TRBV18; D gene: .